This T cell receptor beta chain derives from a study of shared clonotypes between healthy human individuals. Study-level points and caveats: Naive subsets, compared against memory subsets, generally had larger estimated richness values.

This clone came up a few times. Its antigen is not known. The authors distributed each subset's genomic DNA evenly over several immunoSEQ plates. The data were produced by immunoSEQ multiplex PCR, yet TCRdb's version contains in-frame clones alone and is incomplete. The sample includes approximately 2,300,000 clones, under 95% seen only once; the top ten take 0.37%. This CDR3 contains 14 residues. With 5 bases removed from V and 10 bases from J, the gap between germline ends came to 17 bases. CDR1 is SGHAT, CDR2 FQNNGV, per germline. The sequence was obtained from a man younger than 35 in good health. Some clones in this sample may be carry-over from other donors' samples. The sequenced material came from naive CD4+ T cells from PBMCs. This sample's subset: CD45RA+ positively selected. This rearrangement joins TRBV11-2 to TRBJ1-4, with no clear D. The CDR3 DNA is TGTGCCAGCAGCCCCAGATGGGCAGAGGGAAAACTGTTTTTT. This encodes CASSPRWAEGKLFF.